One and the same sample provided the 27 T cell receptor beta chains below, sequenced in a study of beta chain features in type 1 diabetes (dated by TCRdb to the late 2010s). The library was prepared using the immunoSEQ multiplex PCR assay. All of the isolated RNA was reverse transcribed with the High Capacity cDNA Reverse Transcription Kit, so expressed TCRB transcripts were sequenced. Here the immuneACCESS table is served through TCRdb, limited to in-frame sequences with V and J called. Missing clones are a known gap in these copies; in checked studies unresolved V genes cover under half, and the rest lacks a known reason. The sample contains roughly 300,000 clones, roughly 8% of them found a single time. Around 0.44% of the sample goes to the ten largest clones. Sequencing was performed on central memory CD4+ T cells from blood. These receptors were collected from a woman between 18 and 29 years old in good health.

V gene TRBV7-2 combines with J gene TRBJ1-2, with TRBD1 matching 9 bases. Germline V gene sequence: CDR1 SGHTA, CDR2 FQGNSA. The CDR3 sequence is 15 residues long. The junction had 10 bases not matched to a gene; V was cut back by 3 bases and J by 8 bases. The CDR3 spells CASSLAGTGISGYTF. In DNA, the CDR3 is TGTGCCAGCAGCTTGGCCGGGACAGGGATTAGCGGCTACACCTTC.

This chain joins TRBV7-8 and TRBJ2-7; 9 nucleotides match TRBD1. V shed 0 bases, J shed 6 bases, and the junction held 12 bases outside the gene matches. The length of the CDR3 is 17 residues. Germline V gene lookup returns CDR1 SGHVS and CDR2 FQNEAQ. The CDR3 DNA reads as TGTGCCAGCAGCTTAGCAGGGGGGGACAGGGCGCTTTCCGAGCAGTACTTC. Encoded protein: CASSLAGGDRALSEQYF.

This clone showed up just once. The rearrangement uses TRBV5-6 and TRBJ1-1; no clear D gene. Trimming left V 3 bases short and J 1 base short, with 13 bases between. The CDR3 sequence is 15 residues long. Germline V gives CDR1 SGHDT, CDR2 YYEEEE. This CDR3 is CASSYGLGSNTEAFF. The CDR3 nucleotides are TGTGCCAGCAGCTATGGCCTGGGGTCGAACACTGAAGCTTTCTTT.

This clone was seen a handful of times. This may stem from a read error, because a much larger clone lies one nucleotide away. The chain links TRBV7-8 to TRBJ2-3; D remains unclear. CDR3 length equals 12 residues. V lost 1 base to trimming and J lost 4 bases, with 3 bases between them. CDR1 and CDR2 from the germline V gene are SGHVS and FQNEAQ. CDR3 sequence: CASSLGADTQYF. In DNA form, the CDR3 reads TGTGCCAGCAGCTTAGGGGCAGATACGCAGTATTTT.

The chain is built from TRBV7-2 and TRBJ1-5, with D perhaps TRBD1 (5 bases). Trimming stripped 5 bases from V and 7 bases from J, with 15 bases between. CDR3 length: 14 residues. Germline lookup yields CDR1 SGHTA and CDR2 FQGNSA. The CDR3 protein is CASSPGTGGQPQHF. The CDR3 nucleotides are TGTGCCAGCAGCCCGGGTACAGGCGGGCAGCCCCAGCATTTT.

This clone was observed a few times. The V and J genes are TRBV7-2 and TRBJ1-2, with no clear D. Trimming shortened V by 1 base and J by 8 bases, and 11 bases separated the two germline ends. This CDR3 is 13 amino acids long. Germline CDR1 SGHTA, CDR2 FQGNSA. In nucleotides, the CDR3 is TGTGCCAGCAGCTTAGGCGGGCGCGGCGGCTACACCTTC. Translation gives CASSLGGRGGYTF.

V and J are TRBV6-6 and TRBJ2-3; no firm D call. The V and J ends lost 5 bases and 1 base respectively, with 13 bases between them. Germline CDR1 is MNHNY and CDR2 is SVGAGI (reference sequence). The CDR3 has 15 residues. This chain's CDR3 is CASSGVLRGTDTQYF. The CDR3 nucleotides read TGTGCCAGCAGTGGGGTCCTACGCGGCACAGATACGCAGTATTTT.

The V call is TRBV11-1, the J call TRBJ2-1; D might be TRBD1 (5 bases). The CDR3 is 15 amino acids. Trimming cost V 1 base and J 4 bases, with 11 bases left between them. Germline lookup yields CDR1 SGHAT and CDR2 FQDESV (reference sequence). The CDR3 loop reads CASSLEQVLYNEQFF. CDR3 in DNA: TGTGCCAGCAGCTTAGAACAGGTACTATACAATGAGCAGTTCTTC.

This clone was seen a handful of times. The chain is built from TRBV29-1 and TRBJ2-1; D is ambiguous. Germline assignment: CDR1 SQVTM and CDR2 ANQGSEA. Trimming cost V 5 bases and J 10 bases, with 12 bases left between them. This CDR3 contains 11 residues. This CDR3 reads CSVRVSVEQFF. For the CDR3, the DNA is TGCAGCGTTCGTGTTTCGGTAGAGCAGTTCTTC.

This clone was detected a few times. The chain couples TRBV9 to TRBJ1-2, with D unresolved. V was shortened by 0 bases and J by 10 bases, with 22 bases between the two germline ends. In germline, CDR1 is SGDLS, CDR2 YYNGEE. CDR3 length equals 16 residues. For the CDR3, the DNA is TGTGCCAGCAGCGTAGGTAGTGGCGTCTCCTTAAGTACCTACACCTTC. Amino acids: CASSVGSGVSLSTYTF. Filled out from reference TRBV9 and TRBJ1-2, the complete variable domain reads DSGVTQTPKHLITATGQRVTLRCSPRSGDLSVYWYQQSLDQGLQFLIQYYNGEERAKGNILERFSAQQFPDLHSELNLSSLELGDSALYFCASSVGSGVSLSTYTFGSGTRLTVV.

This clone occurred many times. The chain recombines TRBV7-2 with TRBJ2-7; the D is unclear. The V end lost 5 bases, the J end lost 3 bases, and 5 bases lay between the germline ends. The CDR3 extends over 11 amino acids. Germline V gene lookup returns CDR1 SGHTA and CDR2 FQGNSA. The CDR3 loop is CASSQYYEQYF. Here the CDR3 DNA reads TGTGCCAGCAGCCAATACTACGAGCAGTACTTC.

This rearrangement joins TRBV7-2 to TRBJ1-1; the D gene is possibly TRBD1 (5 bases). The CDR3 loop spans 14 amino acids. Germline V gene lookup returns CDR1 SGHTA and CDR2 FQGNSA. Trimming removed 2 bases from V and 6 bases from J, with 13 bases in between. CDR3: CASSLWSQGAEAFF. CDR3 coding DNA: TGTGCCAGCAGCTTATGGAGTCAGGGCGCTGAAGCTTTCTTT.

This clone was detected a few times. V is TRBV6-5 and J is TRBJ1-2; 9 nucleotides line up with TRBD1. Germline V CDR1 and CDR2: MNHEY, SVGAGI. The trim removed 0 bases at V and 5 bases at J, leaving 4 bases unmatched. CDR3 length equals 15 residues. CDR3 sequence: CASSYSRQGGYGYTF. The CDR3 nucleotides are TGTGCCAGCAGTTACTCGAGACAGGGGGGGTATGGCTACACCTTC.

There are a few counts of this clone. The rearrangement joins TRBV7-3 to TRBJ2-1; tentatively, D is TRBD1 (6 bases). Trimming removed 5 bases at V and 3 bases at J, with 11 bases between. Per germline, CDR1 SGHTA and CDR2 FQGTGA. The CDR3 covers 14 residues. The CDR3 is CASSPKTGYNEQFF. The CDR3 nucleotides read TGTGCCAGCAGCCCGAAGACAGGCTACAATGAGCAGTTCTTC.

This chain connects TRBV7-2 to TRBJ2-5; a weak D match, TRBD1 (6 bases). V dropped 6 bases and J dropped 0 bases, with 11 bases sitting between them. Germline V gene sequence: CDR1 SGHTA, CDR2 FQGNSA. The CDR3 is made up of 14 amino acids. The CDR3 reads CASRHGQHQETQYF. DNA of the CDR3: TGTGCCAGCAGACACGGACAGCACCAAGAGACCCAGTACTTC.

Regarding this clone: An end of the junction differs from the germline gene, which may be a read error. V gene TRBV7-7 combines with J gene TRBJ2-3; a weak D match, TRBD2 (7 bases). The CDR3 totals 15 residues. Germline lookup yields CDR1 SSHAT and CDR2 FNYEAQ (reference sequence). The CDR3 loop is CASSLGGAGTDTQYF. DNA of the CDR3: TGTGCTAGCAGCTTAGGGGGAGCGGGAACAGATACGCAGTATTTT. Looking up the rest from reference TRBV7-7 and TRBJ2-3 gives the full variable domain: GAGVSQSPRYKVTKRGQDVTLRCDPISSHATLYWYQQALGQGPEFLTYFNYEAQPDKSGLPSDRFSAERPEGSISTLTIQRTEQRDSAMYRCASSLGGAGTDTQYFGPGTRLTVL.

The chain couples TRBV6-5 to TRBJ1-1; no reliable D call. From germline, CDR1 is MNHEY and CDR2 SVGAGI. V gave up 11 bases and J gave up 4 bases, with 14 bases separating them. The CDR3 has 12 amino acids. CDR3 coding DNA: TGTGCCGGAGTGGGGTGGGTCACTGAAGCTTTCTTT. Protein product: CAGVGWVTEAFF.

A few counts support this clone. This chain uses TRBV6-5 with TRBJ2-5; 8 bases map to TRBD1. CDR1 and CDR2 from the germline V gene are MNHEY and SVGAGI. V gave up 4 bases and J gave up 5 bases; unmatched junction bases: 12. There are 16 residues in the CDR3. The CDR3 loop reads CASSFDPGQDRETQYF. Here the CDR3 DNA reads TGTGCCAGCAGTTTTGACCCGGGACAGGATAGGGAGACCCAGTACTTC.

The chain couples TRBV7-9 to TRBJ1-1; 7 bases agree with TRBD1. The V and J ends lost 3 bases and 1 base, in that order; junction bases with no gene match: 2. Looked up from germline, CDR1 is SEHNR and CDR2 is FQNEAQ (reference sequence). This CDR3 is built from 14 residues. In DNA form, the CDR3 reads TGTGCCAGCAGCTTTCGGACAGGGAACACTGAAGCTTTCTTT. It specifies CASSFRTGNTEAFF.

This clone was counted at least ten times. V gene TRBV5-4 combines with J gene TRBJ1-1; D is possibly TRBD1 (6 bases). The V and J ends lost 1 base and 5 bases respectively, with 12 bases between them. Germline CDR1 reads SGHNT; CDR2 reads YYREEE (reference sequence). This CDR3 has 14 residues. The CDR3 DNA is TGTGCCAGCAGCTTGTACAGGGTCGCGACTGAAGCTTTCTTT. Translating gives CASSLYRVATEAFF.

The chain joins TRBV9 to TRBJ2-5; D perhaps matches TRBD1 (5 bases). The CDR3 extends over 15 amino acids. V lost 2 bases and J 3 bases, leaving 14 bases between the germline ends. The germline V gene encodes CDR1 SGDLS and CDR2 YYNGEE. The CDR3 DNA sequence: TGTGCCAGCAGCGTTTGGGGCGGATTAGAAGAGACCCAGTACTTC. It translates to CASSVWGGLEETQYF.

This clone was seen more than once but under ten times. This sequence joins TRBV6-6 and TRBJ2-7; 9 bases are a match to TRBD1. Looked up from germline, CDR1 is MNHNY and CDR2 is SVGAGI (reference sequence). The V gene end was trimmed by 6 bases and the J gene end by 2 bases; junction bases not matched to a gene: 2. The CDR3 is 13 amino acids. CDR3 amino acids: CASSRDRAYEQYF. For the CDR3, the DNA is TGTGCCAGCAGCAGGGACAGGGCCTACGAGCAGTACTTC.

This clone was counted only a few times. The chain links TRBV4-2 to TRBJ1-5; a possible D gene is TRBD1 (5 bases). CDR3 size: 15 residues. Germline V lookup: CDR1 LGHNA, CDR2 YNFKEQ. Trimming pared 0 bases from V and 6 bases from J, leaving 12 bases between. The CDR3 DNA reads as TGTGCCAGCAGCCAAGAGTTGGGGGAGGGTCAGCCCCAGCATTTT. As protein: CASSQELGEGQPQHF.

This clone was counted a few times. The chain links TRBV5-1 to TRBJ2-7; D not certain. Trimming took 1 base from V and 2 from J, leaving 10 bases between them. Germline CDR1 reads SGHRS; CDR2 reads YFSETQ. The CDR3 has 14 residues. CDR3 nucleotides: TGCGCCAGCAGCTTGACCCCGGGCACCTACGAGCAGTACTTC. It translates to CASSLTPGTYEQYF.

This chain uses TRBV29-1 with TRBJ2-5, with unresolved D. From germline, CDR1 is SQVTM and CDR2 ANQGSEA. V shed 7 bases and J shed 2 bases, with 14 bases lying between them. The CDR3 loop spans 13 amino acids. In DNA form, the CDR3 reads TGCAGCGCCGGGTATTGGCCTCAAGAGACCCAGTACTTC. Protein product: CSAGYWPQETQYF.

This clone was counted ten times or more. Other nucleotide sequences in the sample specify the same CDR3. The V call is TRBV27, the J call TRBJ1-2, with 9 bases aligning to TRBD1. CDR1 MNHEY and CDR2 SMNVEV come from the germline V gene (reference sequence). The CDR3 runs to 12 residues. V was pared by 8 bases and J by 7 bases, with 5 bases of the junction left unmatched. This CDR3 reads CASRTGGGGYTF. The CDR3 DNA reads TGTGCCAGCCGAACAGGGGGCGGTGGCTACACCTTC.

This clone was counted a few times. The sample carries other DNA sequences with the same CDR3. The chain uses TRBV18 and TRBJ1-1; D call uncertain. The CDR3 extends over 14 amino acids. With 1 base removed from V and 4 bases from J, the gap between germline ends came to 10 bases. Looked up from germline, CDR1 is KGHSH and CDR2 is LQKENI. The CDR3 nucleotides are TGTGCCAGCTCACCACAGGGTCTCGGCACTGAAGCTTTCTTT. Its protein product is CASSPQGLGTEAFF.